The entry that follows covers one TCR beta chain sequence. The CDR3 loop spans 15 amino acids. In germline, CDR1 is MNHNS, CDR2 SASEGT. This specimen belongs to a study of T cells expressing NK-cell markers. TCRdb reworked the 5' RACE reads into one entry per CDR3 protein, no DNA. Across a few hundred thousand distinct CDR3 sequences, the top ten clones capture 0.39% of the sample. Material for sequencing was blood T cells: a sorted CD56 or NKG2C T cell subset, CD4+ or CD8+ T cells, or bulk PBMC T cells (not recorded which). The sequence was obtained from a young man in good health. The rearrangement links TRBV6-1 to TRBJ2-3; lacking DNA, the TRBD2 call made by TCRdb goes unchecked. The CDR3: CASSRDYRGTDTQYF.